Listed below are T cell receptor gamma chains from one sample, sequenced in a study of gamma-delta chains in newborns, infants, children. TCRdb reanalyzed the reads using CATT. The sample consists of approximately 870 gamma-chain clones, less than 2.5% of them appearing once. Sequencing was carried out using blood. The receptors here all came from a child who was a newborn, infant or young child, either healthy, febrile or measles-vaccinated (not recorded which). The CDR3 runs from the conserved cysteine through the conserved F or W. The order of the fields is CDR3 DNA, CDR3 protein, V gene, CDR3 length, J gene, clone size. Clone size, where shown, is once, few, many, or a class for clones that have expanded.

TGTGCCACCTGGGACGATCATTATTATAAGAAACTCTTT | CATWDDHYYKKLF | TRGV4 | 13 | TRGJ1/TRGJ2 | large
TGTGCCACCTGGGAGGGGAAACTCTTT | CATWEGKLF | TRGV8 | 9 | TRGJ1/TRGJ2 | large
TGTGCCACCTGGGAGGGGGGGGGGTATAAGAAACTCTTT | CATWEGGGYKKLF | TRGV2 | 13 | TRGJ1/TRGJ2 | .
TGTGCCACCTGGGATGCCCAGTATTATAAGAAACTCTTT | CATWDAQYYKKLF | TRGV4 | 13 | TRGJ1/TRGJ2 | large
TGTGCCTTGTGGGAGACCGAGTTGGGCAAAAAAATCAAGGTATTT | CALWETELGKKIKVF | TRGV9 | 15 | TRGJP | large
TGTGCCACCTGGGACAGGCCAATTCCGTTGGGCAAAAAAATCAAGGTATTT | CATWDRPIPLGKKIKVF | TRGV3 | 17 | TRGJP | few
TGTGCCACCTGGGACGCCTATTATTATAAGAAACTCTTT | CATWDAYYYKKLF | TRGV3 | 13 | TRGJ1/TRGJ2 | large
TGTGCCTTGTGGGAGGTGTTGGGCAAAAAAATCAAGGTATTT | CALWEVLGKKIKVF | TRGV9 | 14 | TRGJP | large
TGTGCCCTGTGGGAGGTGAAAAATTATTATAAGAAACTCTTT | CALWEVKNYYKKLF | TRGV9 | 14 | TRGJ1/TRGJ2 | few
TGTGCCTTGTGGGAGTCCACTGGTTGGTTCAAGATATTT | CALWESTGWFKIF | TRGV9 | 13 | TRGJP1 | .
TGTGCCTTGTGGGAGGTGCAAGAGTTGGGCAAAAAAATCAAGGTATTT | CALWEVQELGKKIKVF | TRGV9 | 16 | TRGJP | hyperexpanded
TGTGCCTTGTGGGAGGTAGGGGACTATAAGAAACTCTTT | CALWEVGDYKKLF | TRGV9 | 13 | TRGJ1/TRGJ2 | .
TGTGCCTTGTGGGAGGTGCCCTCGGAGTTGGGCAAAAAAATCAAGGTATTT | CALWEVPSELGKKIKVF | TRGV9 | 17 | TRGJP | medium-sized
TGTGCCACCTGGGTTCAGACTCGTCGTTATAAGAAACTCTTT | CATWVQTRRYKKLF | TRGV4 | 14 | TRGJ1/TRGJ2 | large
TGTGCTTTGTGGGAGGTGCTTTATACCACTGGTTGGTTCAAGATATTT | CALWEVLYTTGWFKIF | TRGV9 | 16 | TRGJP1 | few
TGTGCCTTGTGGGAGGGACAAGAGTTGGGCAAAAAAATCAAGGTATTT | CALWEGQELGKKIKVF | TRGV9 | 16 | TRGJP | large
TGTGCCACCTGTGTACGTGGTTGGATCAAGACGTTT | CATCVRGWIKTF | TRGV2 | 12 | TRGJP2 | .
TGTGCCACCTGGGATCCTGTAGGGGGCACTGGTTGGTTCAAGATATTT | CATWDPVGGTGWFKIF | TRGV3 | 16 | TRGJP1 | .
TGTGCCTTGTGGGAGGGGAGGCTTTTGGGCAAAAAAATCAAGGTATTT | CALWEGRLLGKKIKVF | TRGV9 | 16 | TRGJP | large
TGTGCCTTGTGGGAGGCCCCACAAGAGTTGGGCAAAAAAATCAAGGTATTT | CALWEAPQELGKKIKVF | TRGV9 | 17 | TRGJP | large
TGTGCCTTGTGGGAGGGGGCCCAGGTGGGCAAAAAAATCAAGGTATTT | CALWEGAQVGKKIKVF | TRGV9 | 16 | TRGJP | large
TGTGCCTTGTGGGCAAGTCTGGGGTTGGGCAAAAAAATCAAGGTATTT | CALWASLGLGKKIKVF | TRGV9 | 16 | TRGJP | large
TGTGCCTTGTGGGAGGTGCGGCAAGAGTTGGGCAAAAAAATCAAGGTATTT | CALWEVRQELGKKIKVF | TRGV9 | 17 | TRGJP | large
TGTGCCTTGTGGGAGGTGCAAGGGCAAGAGTTGGGCAAAAAAATCAAGGTATTT | CALWEVQGQELGKKIKVF | TRGV9 | 18 | TRGJP | .
TGTGCCTTGCAAGAGTTGGGCAAAAAAATCAAGGTATTT | CALQELGKKIKVF | TRGV9 | 13 | TRGJP | large
TGTGCCACCTGGGACAGGCCTAAACTCTTT | CATWDRPKLF | TRGV3 | 10 | TRGJ1/TRGJ2 | .
TGTGCCACCTGGGATAGGTGGGAGGCCACTGGCTGGTTCAAGATATTT | CATWDRWEATGWFKIF | TRGV8 | 16 | TRGJP1 | .
TGTGCCACCTGGGAGGGGGGGTGGTATAAGAAACTCTTT | CATWEGGWYKKLF | TRGV2 | 13 | TRGJ1/TRGJ2 | .
TGTGCCACCTGGGATGGGCGTTACCTCTTT | CATWDGRYLF | TRGV4 | 10 | TRGJ1/TRGJ2 | large
TGTGCCTTGTGGGAGGTGGAGTTGGGCAAAAAAATCAAGGTATTT | CALWEVELGKKIKVF | TRGV9 | 15 | TRGJP | large
TGTGCCACCTGGGGCCCTAATTATTATAAGAAACTCTTT | CATWGPNYYKKLF | TRGV4 | 13 | TRGJ1/TRGJ2 | large
TGTGCCTTGTGGGAGCCGCAAGAGTTGGGCAAAAAAATCAGGGTATTT | CALWEPQELGKKIRVF | TRGV9 | 16 | TRGJP | few
TGTGCCTTGTGGGAGGGTAAGGCAGAGTTGGGCAAAAAAATCAAGGTATTT | CALWEGKAELGKKIKVF | TRGV9 | 17 | TRGJP | large
TGTGCCCTGTGGGAGGTGCATTTGTCAGGGTTGGGCAAAAAAATCAAGGTATTT | CALWEVHLSGLGKKIKVF | TRGV9 | 18 | TRGJP | .
TGTGCCACCTGGGACAGGAATTATTATAAGAAACTCTTT | CATWDRNYYKKLF | TRGV5 | 13 | TRGJ1/TRGJ2 | .
TGTGCCACCTGGGATGGCCCTCTGAATTATTATAAGAAACTCTTT | CATWDGPLNYYKKLF | TRGV4 | 15 | TRGJ1/TRGJ2 | large
TGTGCCTTGTGGGAGGCAGAGTTGGGCAAAAAAATCAAGGTATTT | CALWEAELGKKIKVF | TRGV9 | 15 | TRGJP | large
TGTGCCTTGTGGGAGGTGAATAAGAAACTCTTT | CALWEVNKKLF | TRGV9 | 11 | TRGJ1/TRGJ2 | few
TGTGCCACCTGTGTACGCGATTGGATCAAGACGTTT | CATCVRDWIKTF | TRGV2 | 12 | TRGJP2 | large
TGTGCCTTGTGGGAGGTGCGTGAGTTGGGCAAAAAAATCAAGGTATTT | CALWEVRELGKKIKVF | TRGV9 | 16 | TRGJP | large
TGTGCCACCTGGGATAGTGATTGGATCAAGACGTTT | CATWDSDWIKTF | TRGV2 | 12 | TRGJP2 | .